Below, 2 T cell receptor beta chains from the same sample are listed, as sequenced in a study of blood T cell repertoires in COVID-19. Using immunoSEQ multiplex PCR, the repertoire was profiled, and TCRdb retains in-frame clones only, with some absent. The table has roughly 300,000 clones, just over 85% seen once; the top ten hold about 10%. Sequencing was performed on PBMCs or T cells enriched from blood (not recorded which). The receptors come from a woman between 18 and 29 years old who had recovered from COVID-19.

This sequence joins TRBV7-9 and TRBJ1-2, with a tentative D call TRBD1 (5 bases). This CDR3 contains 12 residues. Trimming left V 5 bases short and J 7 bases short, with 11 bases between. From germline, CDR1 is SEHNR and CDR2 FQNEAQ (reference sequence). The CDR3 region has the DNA TGTGCCAGCAGCCTAGGGGCGCTTGGCTACACCTTC. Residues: CASSLGALGYTF.

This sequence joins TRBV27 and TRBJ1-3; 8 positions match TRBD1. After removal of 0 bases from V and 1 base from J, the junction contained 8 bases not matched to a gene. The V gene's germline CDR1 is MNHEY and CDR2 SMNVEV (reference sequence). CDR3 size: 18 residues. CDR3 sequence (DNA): TGTGCCAGCAGTTTATCGGGGACAGGACTTTGGTCTGGAAACACCATATATTTT. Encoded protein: CASSLSGTGLWSGNTIYF.